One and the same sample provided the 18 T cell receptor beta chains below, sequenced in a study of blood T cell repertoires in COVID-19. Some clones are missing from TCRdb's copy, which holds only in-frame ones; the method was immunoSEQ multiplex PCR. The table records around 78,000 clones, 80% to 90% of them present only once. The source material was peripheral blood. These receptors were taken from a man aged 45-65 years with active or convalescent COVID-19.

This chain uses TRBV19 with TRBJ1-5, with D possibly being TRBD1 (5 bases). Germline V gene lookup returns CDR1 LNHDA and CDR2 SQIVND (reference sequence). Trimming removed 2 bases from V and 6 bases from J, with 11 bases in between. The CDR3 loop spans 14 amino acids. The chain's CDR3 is CASSIPPQGQPQHF. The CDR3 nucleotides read TGTGCCAGTAGTATACCCCCCCAGGGTCAGCCCCAGCATTTT.

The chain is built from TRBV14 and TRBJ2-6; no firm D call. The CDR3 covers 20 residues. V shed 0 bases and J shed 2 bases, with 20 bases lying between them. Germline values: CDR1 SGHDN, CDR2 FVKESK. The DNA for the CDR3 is TGTGCCAGCAGCCAAGACGGTGTCAGAAACTATGCGGCTGGGGCCAACGTCCTGACTTTC. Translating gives CASSQDGVRNYAAGANVLTF.

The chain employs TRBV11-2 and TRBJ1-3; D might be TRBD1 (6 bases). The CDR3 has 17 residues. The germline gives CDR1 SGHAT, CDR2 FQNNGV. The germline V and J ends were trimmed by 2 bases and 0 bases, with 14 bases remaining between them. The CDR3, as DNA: TGTGCCAGCAGCTTATCCCCCCGGACAGCCTCTGGAAACACCATATATTTT. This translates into CASSLSPRTASGNTIYF.

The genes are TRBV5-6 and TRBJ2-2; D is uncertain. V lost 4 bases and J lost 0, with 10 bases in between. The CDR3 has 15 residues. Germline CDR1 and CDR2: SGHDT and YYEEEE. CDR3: CASSRLGPNTGELFF. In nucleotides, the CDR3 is TGTGCCAGCAGCAGGTTGGGCCCGAACACCGGGGAGCTGTTTTTT.

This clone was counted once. Here the CDR3 reads CASSLWQGSGNTIYF. In DNA, the CDR3 is TGCGCCAGCAGCTTGTGGCAGGGCTCAGGAAACACCATATATTTT. The chain uses TRBV5-1 and TRBJ1-3; perhaps TRBD1 as D (5 bases). Germline V gene data show CDR1 as SGHRS and CDR2 as YFSETQ. CDR3 size: 15 residues. V dropped 1 base and J dropped 4 bases, with 12 bases sitting between them.

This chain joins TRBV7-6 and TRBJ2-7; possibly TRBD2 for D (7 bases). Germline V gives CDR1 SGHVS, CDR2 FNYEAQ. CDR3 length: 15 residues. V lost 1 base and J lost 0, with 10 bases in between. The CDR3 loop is CASSLGGGHSYEQYF. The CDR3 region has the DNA TGTGCCAGCAGCTTAGGGGGGGGCCACTCCTACGAGCAGTACTTC.

The CDR3 DNA follows: TGTGCCAGCAGTGAACAGGGACAGGGGCTCTATGGCTACACCTTC. It is translated as CASSEQGQGLYGYTF. This chain connects TRBV2 to TRBJ1-2; 10 bases are a match to TRBD1. The CDR3 is made up of 15 amino acids. Per the germline V gene, CDR1 is SNHLY and CDR2 is FYNNEI. V dropped 2 bases and J dropped 4; count of bases not matched to a gene: 4.

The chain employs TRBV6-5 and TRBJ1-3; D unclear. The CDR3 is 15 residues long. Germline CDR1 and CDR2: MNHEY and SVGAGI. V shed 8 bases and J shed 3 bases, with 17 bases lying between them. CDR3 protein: CASSHLVAGGNTIYF. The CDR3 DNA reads TGTGCCAGCTCCCACCTCGTTGCCGGTGGAAACACCATATATTTT.

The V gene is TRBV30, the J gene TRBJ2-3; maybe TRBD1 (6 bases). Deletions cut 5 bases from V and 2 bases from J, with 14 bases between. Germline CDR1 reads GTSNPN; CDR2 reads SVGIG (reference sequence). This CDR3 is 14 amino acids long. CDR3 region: CAWGGTDPTDTQYF. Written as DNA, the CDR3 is TGTGCCTGGGGGGGCACCGACCCCACAGATACGCAGTATTTT. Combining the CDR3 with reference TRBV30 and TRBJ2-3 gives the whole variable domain SQTIHQWPATLVQPVGSPLSLECTVEGTSNPNLYWYRQAAGRGLQLLFYSVGIGQISSEVPQNLSASRPQDRQFILSSKKLLLSDSGFYLCAWGGTDPTDTQYFGPGTRLTVL.

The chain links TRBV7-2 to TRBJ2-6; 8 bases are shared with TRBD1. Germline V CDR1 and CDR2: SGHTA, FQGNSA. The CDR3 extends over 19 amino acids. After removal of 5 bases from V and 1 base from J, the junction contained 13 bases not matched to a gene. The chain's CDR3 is CASSPWTGFPWSGANVLTF. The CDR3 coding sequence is TGTGCCAGCAGCCCCTGGACAGGGTTCCCTTGGTCTGGGGCCAACGTCCTGACTTTC. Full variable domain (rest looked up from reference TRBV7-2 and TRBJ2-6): GAGVSQSPSNKVTEKGKDVELRCDPISGHTALYWYRQSLGQGLEFLIYFQGNSAPDKSGLPSDRFSAERTGGSVSTLTIQRTQQEDSAVYLCASSPWTGFPWSGANVLTFGAGSRLTVL.

The CDR3 DNA reads as TGTGCCAGGGACCCGACTAGCGGGGTCCTGGATACGCAGTATTTT. Protein: CARDPTSGVLDTQYF. The rearrangement links TRBV6-5 to TRBJ2-3; 11 bases match TRBD2. Germline lookup yields CDR1 MNHEY and CDR2 SVGAGI. Trimming at V came to 9 bases and at J to 6 bases, leaving 11 bases not matched to a gene. The CDR3 consists of 15 residues.

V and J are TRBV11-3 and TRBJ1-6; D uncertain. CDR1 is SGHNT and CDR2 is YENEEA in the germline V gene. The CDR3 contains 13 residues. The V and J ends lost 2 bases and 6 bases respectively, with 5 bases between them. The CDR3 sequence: CASSLQSNSPLHF. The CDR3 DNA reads TGTGCCAGCAGCTTACAGTCTAATTCACCCCTCCACTTT.

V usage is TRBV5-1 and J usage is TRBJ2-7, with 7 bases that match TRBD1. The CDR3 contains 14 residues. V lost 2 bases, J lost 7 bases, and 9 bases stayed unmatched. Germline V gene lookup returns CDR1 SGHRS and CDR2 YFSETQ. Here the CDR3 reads CASSFTGDEREQYF. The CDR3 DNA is TGCGCCAGCAGCTTTACAGGGGACGAGCGGGAGCAGTACTTC.

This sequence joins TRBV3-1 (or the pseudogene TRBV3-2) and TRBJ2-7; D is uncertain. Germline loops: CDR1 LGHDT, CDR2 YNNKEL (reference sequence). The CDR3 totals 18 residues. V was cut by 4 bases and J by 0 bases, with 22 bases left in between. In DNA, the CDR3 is TGTGCCAGCAGCCCTCCGCCGGGTCGTGCATCTCGCTCCTACGAGCAGTACTTC. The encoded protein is CASSPPPGRASRSYEQYF.

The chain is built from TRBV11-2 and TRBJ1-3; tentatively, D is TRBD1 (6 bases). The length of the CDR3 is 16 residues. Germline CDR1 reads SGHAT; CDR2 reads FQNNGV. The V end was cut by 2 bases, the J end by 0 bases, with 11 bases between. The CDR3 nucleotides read TGTGCCAGCAGCTTAATTACAGGGACCTCTGGAAACACCATATATTTT. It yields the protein CASSLITGTSGNTIYF.

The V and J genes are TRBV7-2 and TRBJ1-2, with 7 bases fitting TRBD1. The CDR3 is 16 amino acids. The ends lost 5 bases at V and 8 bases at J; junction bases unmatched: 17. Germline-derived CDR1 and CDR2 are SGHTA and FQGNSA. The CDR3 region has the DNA TGTGCCAGCAGCCCCACCCAGAACAGACAGGGAAGAGGCTACACCTTC. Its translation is CASSPTQNRQGRGYTF. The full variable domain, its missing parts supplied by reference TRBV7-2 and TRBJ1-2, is GAGVSQSPSNKVTEKGKDVELRCDPISGHTALYWYRQSLGQGLEFLIYFQGNSAPDKSGLPSDRFSAERTGGSVSTLTIQRTQQEDSAVYLCASSPTQNRQGRGYTFGSGTRLTVV.

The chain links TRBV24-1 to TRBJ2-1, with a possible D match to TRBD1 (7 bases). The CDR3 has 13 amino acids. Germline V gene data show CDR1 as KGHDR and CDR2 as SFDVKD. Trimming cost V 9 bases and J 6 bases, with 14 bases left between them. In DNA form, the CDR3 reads TGTGCCACCCAAGCTCAGGGGGGCAATGAGCAGTTCTTC. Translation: CATQAQGGNEQFF.

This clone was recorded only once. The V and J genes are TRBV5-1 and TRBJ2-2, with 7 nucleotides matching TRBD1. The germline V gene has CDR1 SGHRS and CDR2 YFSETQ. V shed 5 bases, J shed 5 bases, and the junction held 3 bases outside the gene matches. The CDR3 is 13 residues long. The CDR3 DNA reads TGCGCCAGCAGTGCAGGGGGAACCGGGGAGCTGTTTTTT. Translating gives CASSAGGTGELFF.